The entry below describes one TCR beta chain. Antigen specificity is unknown. These data come from a study of cytomegalovirus exposure and HLA in healthy donors. Study-wide results and caveats: For most TCR beta V segments, an earlier analysis put the productive rate at about 87% or about 30% of the time. It is likely that the observed cluster of highly shared sequence variants was a sequencing artifact. The investigators catalogued 150 or so TCR beta chains as cytomegalovirus-associated.

Deletions cut 6 bases from V and 5 bases from J, with 11 bases between. CDR1 and CDR2 (germline): ENHRY, SYGVKD. The CDR3 sequence is 13 residues long. 13 Jbeta primers and 60 Vbeta primers were used for the PCR. Original methodology: About 11 million shared chains were among the approximately 80 million unique TCR beta chains that a later analysis counted. Sequencing was performed with immunoSEQ multiplex PCR; in TCRdb, only in-frame clones are kept and a portion is missing. The DNA gave D and trimming, while V, J and clone size come from that table. The repertoire holds under 150,000 clones, with about 85% as singletons.

The sequencing input was PBMCs. The clonotype originates from a boy younger than 18 in good health and CMV-seronegative. V gene TRBV10-3 combines with J gene TRBJ2-1, with D perhaps TRBD1 (6 bases). In DNA form, the CDR3 reads TGTGCCATCAGGAACCGACAGGACAATGAGCAGTTCTTC. Amino acid sequence: CAIRNRQDNEQFF.